This T cell receptor (beta chain) was sequenced in a study of CD8 T cells in ankylosing spondylitis (TCRdb year 2017). Notes on the research overall: To find TCR variants linked to disease, the study profiled T cell receptor beta repertoires in ankylosing spondylitis patients and healthy donors. In total, the full study cohort was made up of 100 to 140 healthy donors and more than 20 ankylosing spondylitis patients. Peripheral blood was sampled, and synovial fluid was also collected from ankylosing spondylitis patients. The investigation overall reported the following: The disease-linked clones showed a CD8+ phenotype and occurred at relatively low frequencies in peripheral blood. Some of the motif variants had been reported before in the synovial fluid and blood of reactive arthritis patients, a finding that suggests common disease-initiation mechanisms. Significant enrichment of the disease-linked clones was reported in matched synovial fluid samples from ankylosing spondylitis patients. Blood from ankylosing spondylitis patients appeared to be characterized by a TCR beta motif made up of eight highly homologous amino acid variants.

The sequencer was an Illumina HiSeq 2500. Quantitative 5'-RACE with molecular barcodes was used to prepare TCR beta libraries. The study's own analysis went as follows. Disease-linked TCR variants were identified with a new computational method built on a probabilistic model of VDJ rearrangement. The public reads were quality trimmed at Q25 with fastp and then assembled into clones with MiXCR by TCRdb, keeping productive beta chains. Rows are combined by CDR3 protein, so each entry shows the most common genes and DNA. The V and J calls were determined by TCRdb, not by the authors. For this sample there are 200,000 to 250,000 distinct CDR3 sequences; approximately 7.4% appear just once. Approximately 14% of the sample comes from the top ten. This clonotype was seen ten or more times. Its binding antigen is unknown. Base quality data are lacking; no much larger clone is found one base away. V is trimmed back by 5 bases and J by 6 bases, and the junction contains 15 bases that no gene match accounts for. Including the terminal cysteine and phenylalanine, the CDR3 comprises 17 residues. The entry retains the CDR3 DNA only, 51 bases that are in frame from base 1. The germline V gene encodes CDR1 MNHEY and CDR2 SMNVEV (reference sequence).

The clonotype comes from a male donor with ankylosing spondylitis. The sequencing sample was made of blood, either unsorted or a sorted T cell fraction (not recorded which). The chain uses TRBV27 and TRBJ1-5, and TRBD1 matches 8 of the central bases. CDR3 region: CASSPPPTGVLFQPQHF. The DNA sequence is as follows: TGTGCCAGCAGTCCTCCCCCGACAGGGGTTTTGTTTCAGCCCCAGCATTTT.